The 25 T cell receptor beta chains given below trace back to one sample, sequenced in a study of PD-1 blockade in classical Hodgkin lymphoma (dated by TCRdb to 2018 to 2021). The library was obtained by the immunoSEQ multiplex PCR assay. TCRdb took this table from immuneACCESS and kept in-frame rearrangements with V and J called. Such tables lack part of the clones; where checked against another copy, unresolved V genes explain under half of the gap, and the rest is unexplained. For this sample the table gives approximately 8,400 clones, of which roughly 80% were detected only once. The ten largest clones represent approximately 25% of the sample. Explained via the paper, the time point label denotes: cycle 4 day 1 (C4D1), after five to seven weeks of nivolumab. Relapse after autologous stem cell transplantation had occurred in all trial patients, and cohorts A, B and C were distinguished by prior brentuximab vedotin exposure. Using a Miltenyi CD8+ T cell isolation kit, CD8+ T cells were purified from thawed PBMCs through magnetic negative selection.

This specimen was CD8+ T cells from blood, taken before the fourth cycle of nivolumab. These receptors originate from a human donor with classical Hodgkin lymphoma.

The gene calls are TRBV4-1 and TRBJ2-3; 10 nucleotides align to TRBD2. Germline CDR1 is MGHRA and CDR2 is YSYEKL. The CDR3 is 16 amino acids. After removal of 3 bases from V and 2 bases from J, the junction contained 5 bases not matched to a gene. The CDR3 sequence: CASSHVLAGDTDTQYF. CDR3 nucleotides: TGCGCCAGCAGCCACGTTCTAGCGGGGGACACAGATACGCAGTATTTT.

This chain joins TRBV21-1 and TRBJ2-5; TRBD1 is taken as the D call from the table, unchecked against the DNA. TRBV21-1 is annotated as a pseudogene. The CDR3 has 15 residues. The CDR3 DNA reads TGTGCCAGCAGCAAGCCGACAGTTTGTCGAGAGACCCAGTACTTC. This sequence encodes CASSKPTVCRETQYF.

The V gene is TRBV10-3, the J gene TRBJ1-5; weak D call: TRBD1 (5 bases). Germline V lookup: CDR1 ENHRY, CDR2 SYGVKD. The CDR3 extends over 16 amino acids. The V gene lost 6 bases and the J gene lost 1 base, with 16 bases spanning the gap. Here the CDR3 DNA reads TGTGCCATCAGGCCGGGACCCGAGGAAAGCAATCAGCCCCAGCATTTT. Its protein product is CAIRPGPEESNQPQHF.

The genes are TRBV28 and TRBJ2-7; 9 bases are shared with TRBD1. The CDR3 spans 14 residues. The germline V gene has CDR1 MDHEN and CDR2 SYDVKM. The J segment lost 3 bases and the V segment lost 5 bases, leaving 5 bases of the junction unmatched. The CDR3 DNA reads TGTGCCAGCAGTGTAATGGGACAGGGCTACGAGCAGTACTTC. Protein product: CASSVMGQGYEQYF. The variable domain in full, with the rest retrieved from reference TRBV28 and TRBJ2-7, is DVKVTQSSRYLVKRTGEKVFLECVQDMDHENMFWYRQDPGLGLRLIYFSYDVKMKEKGDIPEGYSVSREKKERFSLILESASTNQTSMYLCASSVMGQGYEQYFGPGTRLTVT.

The chain carries TRBV5-1 and TRBJ2-7; D remains ambiguous. V was cut by 4 bases and J by 7 bases, with 21 bases left in between. Looked up from germline, CDR1 is SGHRS and CDR2 is YFSETQ. The CDR3 runs to 15 residues. The CDR3 DNA reads TGCGCCAGCAGCGAGGATGGGGTGTTGGTCTATGAGCAGTACTTC. Its translation is CASSEDGVLVYEQYF.

The V and J genes are TRBV6-5 and TRBJ2-2; weak D call: TRBD2 (5 bases). CDR3 length equals 15 residues. Germline loops: CDR1 MNHEY, CDR2 SVGAGI. Trimming stripped 5 bases from V and 0 bases from J, with 10 bases between. The chain's CDR3 is CASSPAGANTGELFF. Here the CDR3 DNA reads TGTGCCAGCAGTCCTGCCGGGGCGAACACCGGGGAGCTGTTTTTT.

The V gene is TRBV4-1, the J gene TRBJ2-1, with 9 bases lining up with TRBD2. Per the germline V gene, CDR1 is MGHRA and CDR2 is YSYEKL. Trimming at V came to 6 bases and at J to 0 bases, leaving 3 bases not matched to a gene. This CDR3 comprises 15 residues. CDR3 sequence reads: CASSLAGSSYNEQFF. In nucleotides, the CDR3 is TGCGCCAGCAGTCTAGCGGGGAGCTCCTACAATGAGCAGTTCTTC.

This clone is labeled medium-sized (0.01 to 0.1%). The rearrangement links TRBV19 to TRBJ2-1; TRBD2 agrees at 10 bases. CDR1 LNHDA and CDR2 SQIVND come from the germline V gene (reference sequence). This CDR3 region has 15 residues. V lost 5 bases and J lost 8; bases outside the gene matches: 9. This CDR3 is CASSRTSGGVDEQFF. CDR3 DNA: TGTGCCAGTAGTCGAACGAGCGGGGGGGTTGATGAGCAGTTCTTC.

The gene calls are TRBV6-4 and TRBJ2-2; TRBD2 is a possible D gene (5 bases). Germline V gives CDR1 MRHNA, CDR2 SNTAGT. The V and J ends lost 0 bases and 4 bases respectively, with 9 bases between them. The CDR3 is 15 amino acids. The CDR3 loop reads CASSDSGRATGELFF. DNA of the CDR3: TGTGCCAGCAGTGACTCTGGGCGGGCCACCGGGGAGCTGTTTTTT.

The rearrangement joins TRBV25-1 to TRBJ1-1; possible D gene TRBD1, 6 bases. The V gene lost 1 base and the J gene lost 1 base, with 13 bases spanning the gap. The length of the CDR3 is 16 residues. Germline V gene lookup returns CDR1 MGHDK and CDR2 SYGVNS. The CDR3 sequence: CASSESRTEENTEAFF. DNA of the CDR3: TGTGCCAGCAGTGAATCCCGGACAGAAGAGAACACTGAAGCTTTCTTT. The full variable domain, with the rest looked up from reference TRBV25-1 and TRBJ1-1, is EADIYQTPRYLVIGTGKKITLECSQTMGHDKMYWYQQDPGMELHLIHYSYGVNSTEKGDLSSESTVSRIRTEHFPLTLESARPSHTSQYLCASSESRTEENTEAFFGQGTRLTVV.

CDR3 amino acids: CASSVDSYSGANVLTF. Here the CDR3 DNA reads TGTGCCAGCAGCGTAGATTCCTACTCTGGGGCCAACGTCCTGACTTTC. The gene calls are TRBV9 and TRBJ2-6; D remains ambiguous. Trimming cost V 0 bases and J 0 bases, with 7 bases left between them. In germline, CDR1 is SGDLS, CDR2 YYNGEE. The CDR3 is 16 residues long.

This chain uses TRBV7-9 with TRBJ2-5; 7 nucleotides agree with TRBD1. Trimming took 6 bases from V and 3 from J; bases not matched to a gene: 4. Germline CDR1 SEHNR, CDR2 FQNEAQ (reference sequence). This CDR3 has 13 amino acids. As DNA, the CDR3 is TGTGCCAGCAGGACTGGGACAGAAGAGACCCAGTACTTC. Amino acid sequence: CASRTGTEETQYF.

The CDR3 sequence: CASSFSGQGILAYGYTF. The CDR3 DNA sequence: TGTGCCAGCAGTTTCTCAGGACAGGGAATTTTAGCCTATGGCTACACCTTC. This chain joins TRBV27 and TRBJ1-2, with 8 bases lining up with TRBD1. Germline lookup yields CDR1 MNHEY and CDR2 SMNVEV (reference sequence). V was pared by 3 bases and J by 4 bases, with 13 bases of the junction left unmatched. The CDR3 has 17 amino acids.

The genes are TRBV15 and TRBJ1-1; 10 nucleotides align to TRBD1. V gave up 1 base and J gave up 12 bases; unmatched junction bases: 17. Germline-derived CDR1 and CDR2 are LNHNV and YYDKDF (reference sequence). The CDR3 loop spans 17 amino acids. The CDR3 spells CATSRGTADRGLGETFF. Here the CDR3 DNA reads TGTGCCACCAGCAGAGGGACGGCGGACAGGGGGTTAGGGGAGACTTTCTTT.

The J gene is TRBJ2-5, the V gene TRBV27; the match to TRBD2 covers 10 bases. Trimming took 7 bases from V and 0 from J; bases not matched to a gene: 5. The germline V gene encodes CDR1 MNHEY and CDR2 SMNVEV (reference sequence). The CDR3 is made up of 15 amino acids. CDR3 residues: CASTGSGGHQETQYF. The CDR3 coding sequence is TGTGCCAGCACCGGTAGCGGGGGGCACCAAGAGACCCAGTACTTC.

V usage is TRBV19 and J usage is TRBJ1-5; the match to TRBD1 covers 7 bases. CDR1 is LNHDA and CDR2 is SQIVND in the germline V gene (reference sequence). The CDR3 is 13 amino acids. Unmatched junction bases numbered 2, after V lost 2 bases and J lost 7 bases. The CDR3 region is CASSIRGQQPQHF. The DNA for the CDR3 is TGTGCCAGTAGTATAAGGGGGCAACAGCCCCAGCATTTT.

The chain employs TRBV27 and TRBJ1-3; no definite D call. CDR3 length equals 14 residues. The V gene's germline CDR1 is MNHEY and CDR2 SMNVEV (reference sequence). Trimming stripped 3 bases from V and 0 bases from J, with 6 bases between. As DNA, the CDR3 is TGTGCCAGCAGTTTCCGGGGCTCTGGAAACACCATATATTTT. This gives the protein CASSFRGSGNTIYF.

The rearrangement uses TRBV28 and TRBJ2-3; TRBD2 agrees at 10 bases. CDR1 is MDHEN and CDR2 is SYDVKM in the germline V gene. The CDR3 is made up of 17 amino acids. The junction had 9 bases not matched to a gene; V was cut back by 4 bases and J by 2 bases. Here the CDR3 DNA reads TGTGCCAGCAGTTCATCTAGCGGGGGCCCTGTCACAGATACGCAGTATTTT. Protein product: CASSSSSGGPVTDTQYF. Supplemented by reference TRBV28 and TRBJ2-3, the full variable domain reads DVKVTQSSRYLVKRTGEKVFLECVQDMDHENMFWYRQDPGLGLRLIYFSYDVKMKEKGDIPEGYSVSREKKERFSLILESASTNQTSMYLCASSSSSGGPVTDTQYFGPGTRLTVL.

This chain uses TRBV6-1 with TRBJ2-3, with 7 bases aligning to TRBD1. CDR1 is MNHNS, CDR2 SASEGT, per germline. The CDR3 sequence is 15 residues long. Trimming at V came to 5 bases and at J to 1 base, leaving 6 bases not matched to a gene. CDR3 coding DNA: TGTGCCAGCAGTCAGGACCAGGGGGGCACAGATACGCAGTATTTT. Encoded protein: CASSQDQGGTDTQYF.

This clone was detected only a few times. V is TRBV30 and J is TRBJ1-2; possible D gene TRBD1, 6 bases. This CDR3 contains 13 residues. Per the germline V gene, CDR1 is GTSNPN and CDR2 is SVGIG (reference sequence). The V and J ends lost 0 bases and 3 bases respectively, with 8 bases between them. The CDR3 spells CAWSVWGHYGYTF. As DNA, the CDR3 is TGTGCCTGGAGTGTATGGGGGCACTATGGCTACACCTTC.

The chain joins TRBV7-6 to TRBJ2-6; tentatively, D is TRBD2 (6 bases). The CDR3 is made up of 17 amino acids. The germline V and J ends were trimmed by 3 bases and 0 bases, with 12 bases remaining between them. Germline V gene sequence: CDR1 SGHVS, CDR2 FNYEAQ. The CDR3 nucleotides read TGTGCCAGCAGCTTTTCGGGGAGGCCCTCTGGGGCCAACGTCCTGACTTTC. Translation: CASSFSGRPSGANVLTF.

This chain joins TRBV5-4 and TRBJ2-2, with a possible D match to TRBD2 (5 bases). Germline lookup yields CDR1 SGHNT and CDR2 YYREEE (reference sequence). Trimming stripped 1 base from V and 6 bases from J, with 10 bases between. This CDR3 is built from 14 residues. CDR3 loop: CASSLSGKSGELFF. CDR3 coding DNA: TGTGCCAGCAGCTTGTCGGGGAAATCCGGGGAGCTGTTTTTT. Drawing the rest from reference TRBV5-4 and TRBJ2-2, the complete variable domain is ETGVTQSPTHLIKTRGQQVTLRCSSQSGHNTVSWYQQALGQGPQFIFQYYREEENGRGNFPPRFSGLQFPNYSSELNVNALELDDSALYLCASSLSGKSGELFFGEGSRLTVL.

The rearrangement uses TRBV27 and TRBJ2-7, with D possibly matching TRBD2 (6 bases). The length of the CDR3 is 16 residues. Per germline, CDR1 MNHEY and CDR2 SMNVEV (reference sequence). V was clipped by 4 bases and J by 2 bases, with 18 bases between them. DNA of the CDR3: TGTGCCAGCAGTTACCCCTCCGGGAGAGGGACCTACGAGCAGTACTTC. It specifies CASSYPSGRGTYEQYF.

This clone was observed once. The chain carries TRBV19 and TRBJ2-1; 8 positions agree with TRBD1. The CDR3 loop spans 13 amino acids. Germline V CDR1 and CDR2: LNHDA, SQIVND (reference sequence). The V and J ends lost 3 bases and 9 bases, in that order; junction bases with no gene match: 4. The CDR3 region is CASSISQGGEQFF. The CDR3 nucleotides read TGTGCCAGTAGTATCTCACAGGGGGGTGAGCAGTTCTTC.

This chain joins TRBV4-1 and TRBJ2-1, with D hard to call. Germline values: CDR1 MGHRA, CDR2 YSYEKL. V shed 1 base and J shed 0 bases, with 19 bases lying between them. CDR3 length: 19 residues. The CDR3 DNA reads TGCGCCAGCAGCCAAGTTTTGGAGTCGATCATCCCCTCCTACAATGAGCAGTTCTTC. Its translation is CASSQVLESIIPSYNEQFF.